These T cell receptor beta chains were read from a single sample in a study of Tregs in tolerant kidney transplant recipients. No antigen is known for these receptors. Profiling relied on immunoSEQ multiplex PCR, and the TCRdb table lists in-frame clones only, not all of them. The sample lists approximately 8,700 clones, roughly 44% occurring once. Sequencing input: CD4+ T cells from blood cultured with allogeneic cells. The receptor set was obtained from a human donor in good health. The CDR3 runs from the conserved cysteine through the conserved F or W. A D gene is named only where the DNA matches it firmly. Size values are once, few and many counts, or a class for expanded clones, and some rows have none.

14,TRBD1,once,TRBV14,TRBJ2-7,TGTGCCAGCAGCCAGTCACAGGGGGCGCCGGAGCAGTACTTC,CASSQSQGAPEQYF
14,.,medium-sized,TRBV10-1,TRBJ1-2,TGCGCCAGCAGACGGGAGGTCCCTAACTATGGCTACACCTTC,CASRREVPNYGYTF
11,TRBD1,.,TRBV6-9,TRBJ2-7,TGTGCCAGCAGTCGTACAGGGGTACAGTACTTC,CASSRTGVQYF
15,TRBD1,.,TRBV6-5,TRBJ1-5,TGTGCCAGCAGGGAGGGGGACAGGGGACCCCAGCCCCAGCATTTT,CASREGDRGPQPQHF
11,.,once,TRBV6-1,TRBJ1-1,TGTGCCAGCAGTGAAGAGATTGAAGCTTTCTTT,CASSEEIEAFF
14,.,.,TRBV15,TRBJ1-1,TGTGCCACCAGCAGAGATACAGCCGGCACTGAAGCTTTCTTT,CATSRDTAGTEAFF
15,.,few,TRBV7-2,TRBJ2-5,TGTGCCAGCAGCTTAGACGTGGTCCCCCAAGAGACCCAGTACTTC,CASSLDVVPQETQYF
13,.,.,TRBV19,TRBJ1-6,TGTGCCAGTACGGCAGGGCAAGGTTCACCCCTCCACTTT,CASTAGQGSPLHF
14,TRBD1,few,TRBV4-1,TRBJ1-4,TGCGCCAGCAGCCAAGTAGGACAGGGGGCGCGGCTGTTTTTT,CASSQVGQGARLFF
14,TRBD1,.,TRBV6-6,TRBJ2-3,TGTGCCAGCAGCCGACAGGGGGAAACAGATACGCAGTATTTT,CASSRQGETDTQYF
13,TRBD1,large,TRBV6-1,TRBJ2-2,TGTGCCAGCAGTGTACAGGGGACCGGGGAGCTGTTTTTT,CASSVQGTGELFF
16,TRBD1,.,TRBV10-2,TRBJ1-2,TGCGCCAGCAGTGTGGACCGGACAGGGGGCAGCTATGGCTACACCTTC,CASSVDRTGGSYGYTF
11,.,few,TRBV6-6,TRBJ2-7,TGTGCCAGCGGGAGAGTCTACGAGCAGTACTTC,CASGRVYEQYF